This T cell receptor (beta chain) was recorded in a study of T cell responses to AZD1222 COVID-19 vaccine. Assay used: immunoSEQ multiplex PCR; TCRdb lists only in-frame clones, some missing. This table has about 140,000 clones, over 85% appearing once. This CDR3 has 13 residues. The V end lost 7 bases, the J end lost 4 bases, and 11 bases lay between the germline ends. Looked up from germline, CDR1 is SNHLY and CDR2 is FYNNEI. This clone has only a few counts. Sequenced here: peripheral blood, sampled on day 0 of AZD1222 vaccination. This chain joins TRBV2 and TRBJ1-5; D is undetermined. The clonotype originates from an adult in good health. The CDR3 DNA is TGTGCCAGCACCCTTGGACCGAATCAGCCCCAGCATTTT. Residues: CASTLGPNQPQHF.